What follows are 19 T cell receptor beta chains derived from one specimen sequenced in a study of neoadjuvant anti-PD-1 for oral cavity cancer (dated by TCRdb to the early 2020s). In light of the paper, this sample's time point label describes: before neoadjuvant nivolumab. Libraries were made using the immunoSEQ multiplex PCR assay. TCRdb re-hosts the immuneACCESS table, in-frame sequences only. Its copies lack some clones; in the studies checked, an unresolved V gene accounts for under half of them, and the cause for the rest is not known. Present in this sample are 6,600 or so clones, less than 45% of which were seen just once. Under 30% of the sample lies in the top ten. The sample was tumor tissue, taken before nivolumab (anti-PD-1) treatment. These receptors originate from a person between 40 and 79 years old with oral cavity squamous cell carcinoma.

The V call is TRBV19, the J call TRBJ1-6, with no clear D. Deletions cut 0 bases from V and 10 bases from J, with 16 bases between. The CDR3 sequence is 16 residues long. Germline CDR1 reads LNHDA; CDR2 reads SQIVND (reference sequence). For the CDR3, the DNA is TGTGCCAGTAGTATAGATTATTTTTCAGGAGACTCACCCCTCCACTTT. Protein: CASSIDYFSGDSPLHF.

The chain employs TRBV7-3 and TRBJ2-2, with D perhaps TRBD1 (5 bases). Germline values: CDR1 SGHTA, CDR2 FQGTGA. The length of the CDR3 is 14 residues. Trimming removed 5 bases from V and 7 bases from J, with 14 bases in between. DNA for the CDR3: TGTGCCAGCAGCCAAAAAAGGGGTGTCGGGGAGCTGTTTTTT. Amino acids: CASSQKRGVGELFF.

CDR3 sequence: CASSEGQGARAFF. As DNA, the CDR3 is TGTGCCAGCAGCGAGGGACAGGGGGCAAGAGCTTTCTTT. The J gene is TRBJ1-1, the V gene TRBV6-5; TRBD1 matches 12 bases. With V trimmed by 6 bases and J by 10 bases, 6 bases remained unmatched. Germline-derived CDR1 and CDR2 are MNHEY and SVGAGI. This CDR3 has 13 residues.

This chain joins TRBV11-3 and TRBJ1-1; D not certain. The CDR3 length is 13 residues. CDR1 is SGHNT and CDR2 is YENEEA in the germline V gene. The V gene lost 1 base and the J gene lost 5 bases, with 8 bases spanning the gap. The CDR3 region has the DNA TGTGCCAGCAGCTTAGTGAAGGAAACTGAAGCTTTCTTT. Translation gives CASSLVKETEAFF.

The chain links TRBV7-9 to TRBJ2-7; D may correspond to TRBD1 or TRBD2 (5 bases each). In germline, CDR1 is SEHNR, CDR2 FQNEAQ (reference sequence). The ends were cut back, 7 bases at V and 4 bases at J, with 11 bases in the middle. CDR3 length: 12 amino acids. The CDR3 region has the DNA TGTGCCAGCACCCCCGAGGGGTACGAGCAGTACTTC. Its protein is CASTPEGYEQYF.

This chain links TRBV5-4 with TRBJ1-1, with 11 nucleotides matching TRBD1. CDR1 is SGHNT, CDR2 YYREEE, per germline (reference sequence). The ends lost 4 bases at V and 2 bases at J; junction bases unmatched: 10. The CDR3 has 17 amino acids. This chain's CDR3 is CASSPRGDRGVNTEAFF. CDR3 bases: TGTGCCAGCAGCCCAAGGGGGGACAGGGGGGTAAACACTGAAGCTTTCTTT.

The V gene is TRBV18, the J gene TRBJ1-6; TRBD1 aligns across 9 bases. Germline lookup yields CDR1 KGHSH and CDR2 LQKENI. The CDR3 covers 15 residues. V trimming: 3 bases; J trimming: 7 bases; junction bases outside the gene matches: 4. CDR3 loop: CASSPSGTGNSPLHF. Here the CDR3 DNA reads TGTGCCAGCTCACCTTCCGGGACAGGGAATTCACCCCTCCACTTT. The full variable domain, completed using reference TRBV18 and TRBJ1-6, is NAGVMQNPRHLVRRRGQEARLRCSPMKGHSHVYWYRQLPEEGLKFMVYLQKENIIDESGMPKERFSAEFPKEGPSILRIQQVVRGDSAAYFCASSPSGTGNSPLHFGNGTRLTVT.

The chain couples TRBV5-1 to TRBJ2-1, with 10 bases fitting TRBD1. Germline-derived CDR1 and CDR2 are SGHRS and YFSETQ. This CDR3 spans 13 amino acids. With 0 bases clipped from V and 9 bases from J, the junction kept 0 bases outside the gene matches. CDR3 DNA: TGCGCCAGCAGCTTGGGGACAGGGGGTGAGCAGTTCTTC. Translation gives CASSLGTGGEQFF.

The count of this clone is one. The chain recombines TRBV9 with TRBJ2-3; tentative D call: TRBD2 (6 bases). The length of the CDR3 is 15 residues. Between the trimmed V and J ends, which lost 4 bases and 6 bases, there was a span of 18 bases. Germline CDR1 SGDLS, CDR2 YYNGEE. The CDR3 reads CASSLRTIPTDTQYF. The CDR3 nucleotides read TGTGCCAGCAGCCTCCGGACTATACCCACGGATACGCAGTATTTT.

The genes are TRBV19 and TRBJ1-1, with 8 bases lining up with TRBD1. The J segment lost 4 bases and the V segment lost 5 bases, leaving 12 bases of the junction unmatched. Per germline, CDR1 LNHDA and CDR2 SQIVND (reference sequence). This CDR3 is built from 16 residues. The CDR3 loop is CASSPIRDRGGTEAFF. The CDR3 coding sequence is TGTGCCAGTAGTCCAATCCGCGACAGGGGCGGCACTGAAGCTTTCTTT. Full variable domain (outside the CDR3, taken from reference TRBV19 and TRBJ1-1): DGGITQSPKYLFRKEGQNVTLSCEQNLNHDAMYWYRQDPGQGLRLIYYSQIVNDFQKGDIAEGYSVSREKKESFPLTVTSAQKNPTAFYLCASSPIRDRGGTEAFFGQGTRLTVV.

The chain employs TRBV28 and TRBJ2-7; 8 bases align to TRBD1. The CDR3 consists of 12 residues. The germline V gene encodes CDR1 MDHEN and CDR2 SYDVKM. Trimming took 6 bases from V and 11 from J; bases not matched to a gene: 9. In nucleotides, the CDR3 is TGTGCCAGCAGCCCGGGACAGGTGGAGAAGTACTTC. Its translation is CASSPGQVEKYF.

This clone was detected only a few times. One junction end disagrees with the germline gene, perhaps due to a read error. This chain links TRBV18 with TRBJ2-3; 8 bases map to TRBD1. The germline CDR1 and CDR2 sequences are KGHSH and LQKENI. CDR3 length: 17 residues. This chain's CDR3 is CASSPPWTGPSTDTQYF. In nucleotides, the CDR3 is TGTGCCAGCTCGCCACCGTGGACAGGGCCGAGCACAGATACGCAGTATTTT.

This clone was recorded once. This CDR3 reads CASSPEIFRDPNTQYF. The DNA for the CDR3 is TGTGCCAGCAGCCCTGAAATTTTCCGGGACCCGAATACGCAGTATTTT. This chain links TRBV7-1 with TRBJ2-3, with D perhaps given as TRBD1 or TRBD2 (5 bases each). TRBV7-1 is an open reading frame, and its role is uncertain. V was cut by 5 bases and J by 7 bases, with 22 bases left in between. This CDR3 has 16 residues.

The chain has TRBV19 and TRBJ1-5, with 9 bases identical to TRBD1. The junction had 7 bases not matched to a gene; V was cut back by 4 bases and J by 9 bases. CDR1 and CDR2 (germline): LNHDA, SQIVND (reference sequence). CDR3 length: 14 amino acids. CDR3 DNA: TGTGCCAGTAGTACCCGACAGGGGGGGAGGCCCCAGCATTTT. Amino acid sequence: CASSTRQGGRPQHF.

V gene TRBV11-2 combines with J gene TRBJ2-1, with 9 bases aligning to TRBD1. Trimming cost V 0 bases and J 2 bases; bases outside gene matches: 2. The CDR3 spans 16 residues. CDR1 and CDR2 from the germline V gene are SGHAT and FQNNGV. The CDR3: CASSLEQGAAYNEQFF. CDR3 nucleotide sequence: TGTGCCAGCAGCTTAGAACAGGGGGCTGCCTACAATGAGCAGTTCTTC. Drawing the rest from reference TRBV11-2 and TRBJ2-1, the complete variable domain is EAGVAQSPRYKIIEKRQSVAFWCNPISGHATLYWYQQILGQGPKLLIQFQNNGVVDDSQLPKDRFSAERLKGVDSTLKIQPAKLEDSAVYLCASSLEQGAAYNEQFFGPGTRLTVL.

The chain joins TRBV6-1 to TRBJ2-5, with TRBD1 as a possible D gene (6 bases). The CDR3 length is 14 residues. The germline V gene encodes CDR1 MNHNS and CDR2 SASEGT. With 8 bases removed from V and 2 bases from J, the gap between germline ends came to 15 bases. The CDR3 spells CASQTGVWQETQYF. The CDR3 nucleotides are TGTGCCAGCCAGACAGGAGTTTGGCAAGAGACCCAGTACTTC.

The CDR3 reads CASSVLGTGIEEQYF. CDR3 sequence (DNA): TGTGCCAGCAGTGTACTTGGGACAGGGATCGAGGAGCAGTACTTC. V gene TRBV6-1 combines with J gene TRBJ2-7; 9 positions match TRBD1. With V trimmed by 4 bases and J by 7 bases, 11 bases remained unmatched. There are 15 residues in the CDR3. CDR1 is MNHNS, CDR2 SASEGT, per germline.

This chain links TRBV5-6 with TRBJ1-2; D not certain. The CDR3 is 13 amino acids. V shed 6 bases and J shed 3 bases, with 12 bases lying between them. Germline V gene data show CDR1 as SGHDT and CDR2 as YYEEEE. CDR3 loop: CASTLSPDYGYTF. CDR3 nucleotides: TGTGCCAGCACCCTGAGCCCTGACTATGGCTACACCTTC.

V gene TRBV11-2 combines with J gene TRBJ2-5, with D possibly matching TRBD2 (5 bases). The CDR3 runs 13 residues. Germline values: CDR1 SGHAT, CDR2 FQNNGV. Trimming stripped 5 bases from V and 5 bases from J, with 12 bases between. The CDR3 protein is CASSRGSGETQYF. The CDR3 region has the DNA TGTGCCAGCAGCCGAGGGTCGGGGGAGACCCAGTACTTC.